This T cell receptor beta chain was sequenced in a study of blood T cells in healthy people across ages. The use of a sample-barcoded 5' primer and a J-beta primer mix characterized a second PCR of roughly 7 to 11 cycles. In TCRdb, the 5' RACE reads were re-called with MiXCR into one record per CDR3 protein. This sample has about 720,000 distinct CDR3 sequences; 22% occur once, and the top ten carry 20% to 25%. In germline, CDR1 is LGHNA, CDR2 YSLEER. Trimming took off 0 bases at V and 6 bases at J, with 14 bases between the two ends. The CDR3 sequence is 15 residues long. Healthy Caucasians from Russia aged 6 to 90 served as donors.

This clonotype was obtained from a man between 65 and 85 years old in good health. The chain carries TRBV4-3 and TRBJ1-1; perhaps TRBD1 as D (6 bases). The specimen sequenced was blood. This CDR3 is CASSQDNRGGAEAFF. CDR3 DNA sequence: TGCGCCAGCAGCCAAGATAATAGGGGGGGGGCTGAAGCTTTCTTT.